Following are 19 T cell receptor beta chains from one sample sequenced in a study of blood T cell repertoires in COVID-19. Produced via immunoSEQ multiplex PCR; TCRdb's table is partial and in-frame only. The profile shows roughly 100,000 clones, approximately 80% of them singletons. The specimen sequenced was peripheral blood. All receptors derive from a woman aged 70-85 years with acute or convalescent COVID-19.

V gene TRBV7-3 combines with J gene TRBJ2-1; 9 nucleotides agree with TRBD2. The CDR3 loop spans 15 amino acids. With V trimmed by 5 bases and J by 0 bases, 2 bases remained unmatched. From germline, CDR1 is SGHTA and CDR2 FQGTGA. In nucleotides, the CDR3 is TGTGCCAGCAGCCGTAGCGGGAGCTCCTACAATGAGCAGTTCTTC. Translation: CASSRSGSSYNEQFF.

The rearrangement uses TRBV5-1 and TRBJ1-1; the match to TRBD1 covers 8 bases. In germline, CDR1 is SGHRS, CDR2 YFSETQ. V was clipped by 4 bases and J by 0 bases; unmatched bases: 2. CDR3 length: 14 amino acids. The CDR3 sequence: CASSGQGMNTEAFF. CDR3 nucleotides: TGCGCCAGCAGCGGACAGGGCATGAACACTGAAGCTTTCTTT.

The chain has TRBV27 and TRBJ2-1; perhaps TRBD1 as D (5 bases). Trimming pared 3 bases from V and 6 bases from J, leaving 18 bases between. Looked up from germline, CDR1 is MNHEY and CDR2 is SMNVEV (reference sequence). There are 16 residues in the CDR3. As DNA, the CDR3 is TGTGCCAGCAGTTTCTCGGAGCAGGGCTTCCGCAATGAGCAGTTCTTC. Its protein is CASSFSEQGFRNEQFF.

CDR3 in DNA: TGCGCCAGCAGCCAAGATCTAAGGACAGGCGGCACTGAAGCTTTCTTT. Protein product: CASSQDLRTGGTEAFF. This chain joins TRBV4-3 and TRBJ1-1, with TRBD1 matching over 7 bases. Per the germline V gene, CDR1 is LGHNA and CDR2 is YSLEER. CDR3 size: 16 residues. V gave up 0 bases and J gave up 4 bases; unmatched junction bases: 8.

The chain has TRBV7-9 and TRBJ1-1, with D perhaps TRBD1 (6 bases). Per germline, CDR1 SEHNR and CDR2 FQNEAQ (reference sequence). The ends were cut back, 5 bases at V and 1 base at J, with 14 bases in the middle. This CDR3 contains 15 residues. The CDR3 spells CASSPSGTSNTEAFF. DNA of the CDR3: TGTGCCAGCAGCCCTAGTGGGACATCGAACACTGAAGCTTTCTTT.

This chain links TRBV18 with TRBJ1-4; possible D gene TRBD1, 5 bases. In germline, CDR1 is KGHSH, CDR2 LQKENI. V lost 2 bases to trimming and J lost 0 bases, with 10 bases between them. The CDR3 totals 16 residues. The CDR3 reads CASSPGAAATNEKLFF. The CDR3 DNA follows: TGTGCCAGCTCACCAGGGGCGGCCGCAACTAATGAAAAACTGTTTTTT.

The V and J genes are TRBV3-1 (or the pseudogene TRBV3-2) and TRBJ2-6; 9 bases are a match to TRBD1. V trimming: 1 base; J trimming: 4 bases; junction bases outside the gene matches: 8. This CDR3 is 18 amino acids long. The germline V gene has CDR1 LGHDT and CDR2 YNNKEL (reference sequence). CDR3 sequence (DNA): TGTGCCAGCAGCCAAGGATCCCGGACAGGGGCAGGGGCCAACGTCCTGACTTTC. Its protein is CASSQGSRTGAGANVLTF.

This rearrangement joins TRBV27 to TRBJ1-1, with D hard to call. This CDR3 spans 13 amino acids. Germline CDR1 and CDR2: MNHEY and SMNVEV (reference sequence). V lost 3 bases and J 2 bases, leaving 7 bases between the germline ends. This chain's CDR3 is CASSFSLNTEAFF. In DNA form, the CDR3 reads TGTGCCAGCAGTTTTTCCCTTAACACTGAAGCTTTCTTT.

The DNA for the CDR3 is TGTGCCAGCCAGCGGGAGAGGAGCCGCAATGAGCAGTTCTTC. Its translation is CASQRERSRNEQFF. The rearrangement uses TRBV6-5 and TRBJ2-1; 8 bases line up with TRBD2. V lost 8 bases to trimming and J lost 6 bases; unmatched junction nucleotides: 9. The CDR3 totals 14 residues. Looked up from germline, CDR1 is MNHEY and CDR2 is SVGAGI.

The chain recombines TRBV28 with TRBJ1-6, with 10 bases identical to TRBD1. CDR3 size: 18 residues. Germline-derived CDR1 and CDR2 are MDHEN and SYDVKM. J lost 0 bases, V lost 5 bases, and 7 bases had no gene match. CDR3 loop: CASSTGQGIGSYNSPLHF. CDR3 DNA: TGTGCCAGCAGTACGGGACAGGGGATTGGCTCCTATAATTCACCCCTCCACTTT.

V is TRBV6-5 and J is TRBJ1-2; D gene unclear. Germline V gene sequence: CDR1 MNHEY, CDR2 SVGAGI. The length of the CDR3 is 13 residues. The V gene lost 7 bases and the J gene lost 3 bases, with 12 bases spanning the gap. The CDR3 nucleotides are TGTGCCAGCACGGTGAACAGTGACTATGGCTACACCTTC. Its translation is CASTVNSDYGYTF.

This clone was counted only a few times. V gene TRBV28 combines with J gene TRBJ2-7; D may be TRBD2 (5 bases). The germline CDR1 and CDR2 sequences are MDHEN and SYDVKM. This CDR3 contains 14 residues. The V gene lost 6 bases and the J gene lost 0 bases, with 12 bases spanning the gap. CDR3 DNA: TGTGCCAGCAGAAGGACTCGCAGCTCCTACGAGCAGTACTTC. Amino acid sequence: CASRRTRSSYEQYF.

V is TRBV24-1 and J is TRBJ2-7; 9 nucleotides line up with TRBD1. The length of the CDR3 is 17 residues. The V and J ends lost 3 bases and 0 bases, in that order; junction bases with no gene match: 8. Per the germline V gene, CDR1 is KGHDR and CDR2 is SFDVKD. The chain's CDR3 is CATSDMSDRGHSYEQYF. CDR3 nucleotide sequence: TGTGCCACCAGTGATATGTCGGACAGGGGCCACTCCTACGAGCAGTACTTC.

The V and J genes are TRBV9 and TRBJ2-5; 7 bases map to TRBD1. J was trimmed by 2 bases and V by 1 base; bases with no gene match: 5. Germline CDR1 reads SGDLS; CDR2 reads YYNGEE. The CDR3 runs 15 residues. The CDR3: CASSVSGTAQETQYF. The CDR3 region has the DNA TGTGCCAGCAGCGTATCCGGGACAGCTCAAGAGACCCAGTACTTC.

The rearrangement joins TRBV5-1 to TRBJ2-3, with 9 nucleotides matching TRBD2. Trimming removed 3 bases from V and 0 bases from J; junction bases left unmatched: 8. From germline, CDR1 is SGHRS and CDR2 YFSETQ. This CDR3 region has 17 residues. DNA for the CDR3: TGCGCCAGCAGCTGGGGGGTAGCGGGAGATAGCACAGATACGCAGTATTTT. It codes for CASSWGVAGDSTDTQYF.

The V and J genes are TRBV5-1 and TRBJ1-2, with 9 bases aligning to TRBD1. The germline CDR1 and CDR2 sequences are SGHRS and YFSETQ. There are 14 residues in the CDR3. With 0 bases clipped from V and 7 bases from J, the junction kept 4 bases outside the gene matches. The CDR3: CASSLEGQGVGYTF. The CDR3 coding sequence is TGCGCCAGCAGCTTGGAGGGACAGGGAGTTGGCTACACCTTC.

The V call is TRBV19, the J call TRBJ2-2, with 8 bases that match TRBD2. This CDR3 region has 16 residues. The junction had 10 bases not matched to a gene; V was cut back by 5 bases and J by 5 bases. CDR1 LNHDA and CDR2 SQIVND come from the germline V gene (reference sequence). The CDR3 sequence: CASSRPGTSGTGELFF. The DNA of the CDR3 is TGTGCCAGTAGTCGACCTGGGACTAGTGGTACCGGGGAGCTGTTTTTT.

This clone was observed a handful of times. The rearrangement joins TRBV11-2 to TRBJ2-1, with D tentatively TRBD2 (6 bases). The CDR3 has 12 residues. V was pared by 1 base and J by 9 bases, with 7 bases between. Looked up from germline, CDR1 is SGHAT and CDR2 is FQNNGV. The CDR3 coding sequence is TGTGCCAGCAGCTTAGGGGGACTTGAGCAGTTCTTC. It encodes CASSLGGLEQFF.

The genes are TRBV7-2 and TRBJ2-2; a possible D gene is TRBD2 (5 bases). V was shortened by 1 base and J by 6 bases, with 6 bases between the two germline ends. This CDR3 region has 13 residues. CDR1 and CDR2 (germline): SGHTA, FQGNSA. The DNA for the CDR3 is TGTGCCAGCAGCTTAGTGGAGGCCGGGGAGCTGTTTTTT. Amino acids: CASSLVEAGELFF.